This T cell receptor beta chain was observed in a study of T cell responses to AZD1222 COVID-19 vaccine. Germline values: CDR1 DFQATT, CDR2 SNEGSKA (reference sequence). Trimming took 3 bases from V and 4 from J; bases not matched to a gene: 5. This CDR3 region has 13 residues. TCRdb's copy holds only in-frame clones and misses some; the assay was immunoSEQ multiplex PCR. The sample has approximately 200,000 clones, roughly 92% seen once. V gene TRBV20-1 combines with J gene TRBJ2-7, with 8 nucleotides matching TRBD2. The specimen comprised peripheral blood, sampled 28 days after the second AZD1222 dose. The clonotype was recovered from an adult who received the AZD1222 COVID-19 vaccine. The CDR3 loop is CSASLAGIYEQYF. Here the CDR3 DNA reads TGCAGTGCTAGTTTAGCGGGGATTTACGAGCAGTACTTC.